The 26 T cell receptor beta chains below come from one sample, sequenced in a study of T cell repertoires in cytomegalovirus infection. A single record per CDR3 protein comes from TCRdb applying MiXCR to the reads. The sample holds 450,000 to 600,000 distinct CDR3 sequences, more than 40% seen once. Their antigen targets remain unknown. This sample comprised cultured PBMCs, obtained from culture after CMV antigen stimulation. All receptors derive from a human donor in good health (CMV status not recorded). Some clones in this sample may be carry-over from other donors' samples.

The rearrangement joins TRBV5-4 to TRBJ2-7; 9 bases line up with TRBD2. V trimming: 3 bases; J trimming: 6 bases; junction bases outside the gene matches: 13. The germline V gene has CDR1 SGHNT and CDR2 YYREEE (reference sequence). The CDR3 covers 16 residues. In nucleotides, the CDR3 is TGTGCCAGCAGCTCAGCCGGGACTAGCTTTTCGCGCGAGCAGTACTTC. Its protein product is CASSSAGTSFSREQYF.

This chain connects TRBV6-6 to TRBJ1-5; possibly TRBD1 for D (5 bases). CDR3 size: 15 residues. The V end was cut by 1 base, the J end by 2 bases, with 9 bases between. Germline CDR1 MNHNY, CDR2 SVGAGI (reference sequence). In nucleotides, the CDR3 is TGTGCCAGCAGTTACTGGTTGGGGGGCAATCAGCCCCAGCATTTT. This translates into CASSYWLGGNQPQHF.

This chain uses TRBV6-5 with TRBJ2-7, with TRBD2 identical over 7 bases. The CDR3 has 16 residues. V lost 5 bases and J lost 2; bases outside the gene matches: 12. Germline V lookup: CDR1 MNHEY, CDR2 SVGAGI. The CDR3 protein is CASSTPASGRTYEQYF. CDR3 nucleotides: TGTGCCAGCAGTACCCCGGCTAGCGGAAGGACCTACGAGCAGTACTTC.

V gene TRBV7-4 combines with J gene TRBJ1-1; D ambiguous. This CDR3 region has 11 residues. Trimming took 2 bases from V and 10 from J, leaving 8 bases between them. CDR1 is SGHVT and CDR2 is SQSDAQ in the germline V gene. CDR3 amino acids: CASSLTEGAFF. In DNA form, the CDR3 reads TGTGCCAGCAGCTTAACGGAGGGAGCTTTCTTT. Supplemented by reference TRBV7-4 and TRBJ1-1, the full variable domain reads GAGVSQSPRYKVAKRGRDVALRCDSISGHVTLYWYRQTLGQGSEVLTYSQSDAQRDKSGRPSGRFSAERPERSVSTLKIQRTEQGDSAVYLCASSLTEGAFFGQGTRLTVV.

The V and J genes are TRBV4-2 and TRBJ2-3; D is perhaps TRBD1 (5 bases). The CDR3 length is 15 residues. The germline V gene encodes CDR1 LGHNA and CDR2 YNFKEQ. V was shortened by 0 bases and J by 4 bases, with 11 bases between the two germline ends. CDR3 in DNA: TGTGCCAGCAGCCAAGATCGACAGATCGCAGATACGCAGTATTTT. Amino acids: CASSQDRQIADTQYF.

The chain has TRBV7-9 and TRBJ1-1; D is unclear. Trimming stripped 6 bases from V and 3 bases from J, with 26 bases between. This CDR3 is built from 18 residues. Per germline, CDR1 SEHNR and CDR2 FQNEAQ (reference sequence). CDR3 protein: CASSLGWVTFDEDTEAFF. The CDR3 DNA reads as TGTGCCAGCAGTCTAGGGTGGGTGACGTTCGATGAGGACACTGAAGCTTTCTTT. Drawing the rest from reference TRBV7-9 and TRBJ1-1, the complete variable domain is DTGVSQNPRHKITKRGQNVTFRCDPISEHNRLYWYRQTLGQGPEFLTYFQNEAQLEKSRLLSDRFSAERPKGSFSTLEIQRTEQGDSAMYLCASSLGWVTFDEDTEAFFGQGTRLTVV.

This clonotype was seen only a few times. The rearrangement uses TRBV9 and TRBJ2-1; D is perhaps TRBD2 (6 bases). This CDR3 region has 17 residues. CDR1 and CDR2 from the germline V gene are SGDLS and YYNGEE. The V and J ends lost 0 bases and 5 bases respectively, with 18 bases between them. CDR3: CASSVGKSGELHNEQFF. The CDR3 DNA follows: TGTGCCAGCAGCGTAGGGAAATCGGGAGAGCTTCACAATGAGCAGTTCTTC.

This clonotype was counted a few times. The chain couples TRBV4-2 to TRBJ1-3; D is unclear. The CDR3 extends over 16 amino acids. Germline V gene lookup returns CDR1 LGHNA and CDR2 YNFKEQ. V was trimmed by 1 base and J by 2 bases, leaving 12 bases between them. CDR3 in amino acids: CASSQAVQSPGNTIYF. In DNA form, the CDR3 reads TGTGCCAGCAGCCAAGCCGTCCAGAGCCCTGGAAACACCATATATTTT.

V gene TRBV18 combines with J gene TRBJ2-7; no clear D gene. Trimming removed 5 bases from V and 0 bases from J, with 11 bases in between. Germline V gene lookup returns CDR1 KGHSH and CDR2 LQKENI. The length of the CDR3 is 14 residues. The CDR3 DNA is TGTGCCAGCTCAGGTAGGATGAACTCCTACGAGCAGTACTTC. Its translation is CASSGRMNSYEQYF.

The V call is TRBV7-2, the J call TRBJ1-6, with 8 positions matching TRBD1. CDR3 length equals 14 residues. Trimming at V came to 5 bases and at J to 10 bases, leaving 7 bases not matched to a gene. The germline CDR1 and CDR2 sequences are SGHTA and FQGNSA. The CDR3 protein is CASSLDRVGSPLHF. The CDR3, as DNA: TGTGCCAGCAGCCTGGACAGGGTCGGATCACCCCTCCACTTT. Complete variable domain (other parts from reference TRBV7-2 and TRBJ1-6): GAGVSQSPSNKVTEKGKDVELRCDPISGHTALYWYRQSLGQGLEFLIYFQGNSAPDKSGLPSDRFSAERTGGSVSTLTIQRTQQEDSAVYLCASSLDRVGSPLHFGNGTRLTVT.

The chain couples TRBV30 to TRBJ2-7, with TRBD2 matching over 11 bases. The CDR3 covers 14 residues. Germline V gene data show CDR1 as GTSNPN and CDR2 as SVGIG (reference sequence). Trimming at V came to 0 bases and at J to 7 bases, leaving 5 bases not matched to a gene. This chain's CDR3 is CAWSVLAGGGEQYF. The CDR3 bases are TGTGCCTGGAGTGTGTTAGCGGGAGGGGGGGAGCAGTACTTC.

In its sample, this clonotype was seen a few times. The J gene is TRBJ2-7, the V gene TRBV7-2; the match to TRBD1 covers 8 bases. The CDR3 sequence is 11 residues long. Germline loops: CDR1 SGHTA, CDR2 FQGNSA. CDR3 DNA sequence: TGTGCGACCCAGGGGGCGTACGAGCAGTACTTC. As protein: CATQGAYEQYF.

There are a few counts of this clonotype. J is TRBJ2-7 and V is TRBV7-6; TRBD2 matches at 11 bases. The CDR3 spans 15 residues. From germline, CDR1 is SGHVS and CDR2 FNYEAQ. The ends lost 5 bases at V and 3 bases at J; junction bases unmatched: 6. This CDR3 reads CASSPTGLADYEQYF. CDR3 in DNA: TGTGCCAGCAGCCCGACGGGACTAGCGGACTACGAGCAGTACTTC.

There are a few counts of this clonotype. This chain joins TRBV7-6 and TRBJ2-7, with D perhaps matching TRBD2 (6 bases). This CDR3 is 15 amino acids long. Looked up from germline, CDR1 is SGHVS and CDR2 is FNYEAQ. V dropped 5 bases and J dropped 0 bases, with 14 bases sitting between them. This CDR3 is CASSGGTASSYEQYF. DNA of the CDR3: TGTGCCAGCAGCGGAGGGACTGCGAGCTCCTACGAGCAGTACTTC.

This chain joins TRBV27 and TRBJ1-6; D ambiguous. The V gene lost 4 bases and the J gene lost 7 bases, with 17 bases spanning the gap. The germline CDR1 and CDR2 sequences are MNHEY and SMNVEV (reference sequence). The CDR3 extends over 16 amino acids. In DNA, the CDR3 is TGTGCCAGCAGTTCCCTCGCCCTGGGCCGGAATTCACCCCTCCACTTT. Amino acid sequence: CASSSLALGRNSPLHF.

V is TRBV28 and J is TRBJ1-2; the D is unclear. The CDR3 runs to 11 residues. V was cut by 6 bases and J by 8 bases, with 10 bases left in between. Per the germline V gene, CDR1 is MDHEN and CDR2 is SYDVKM. The CDR3 region has the DNA TGTGCCAGCAGCCCTGGTTGGGGCTACACCTTC. Protein product: CASSPGWGYTF.

V is TRBV10-3 and J is TRBJ2-7; TRBD2 agrees at 8 bases. The CDR3 is 13 residues long. The junction had 2 bases not matched to a gene; V was cut back by 6 bases and J by 1 base. Germline assignment: CDR1 ENHRY and CDR2 SYGVKD. Here the CDR3 reads CAIRLAESYEQYF. DNA of the CDR3: TGTGCCATCAGACTAGCGGAGTCCTACGAGCAGTACTTC.

This clonotype was recorded a few times. The rearrangement uses TRBV12-3 or TRBV12-4 and TRBJ2-3; 7 bases are a match to TRBD2. CDR3 size: 16 residues. Unmatched junction bases numbered 11, after V lost 6 bases and J lost 2 bases. CDR3 coding DNA: TGTGCCAGCAGCCTCGCGGGGGATGGACTCACAGATACGCAGTATTTT. Translation gives CASSLAGDGLTDTQYF.

The chain employs TRBV2 and TRBJ1-1; D is undetermined. This CDR3 comprises 13 residues. Trimming removed 7 bases at V and 1 base at J, with 10 bases between. Per germline, CDR1 SNHLY and CDR2 FYNNEI. The CDR3 region is CASTTGENTEAFF. The CDR3 nucleotides are TGTGCCAGCACCACGGGAGAGAACACTGAAGCTTTCTTT.

Only a few counts were recorded for this clonotype. The chain is built from TRBV7-2 and TRBJ2-3, with D perhaps TRBD1 (6 bases). Germline V gives CDR1 SGHTA, CDR2 FQGNSA. V dropped 2 bases and J dropped 5 bases, with 14 bases sitting between them. The CDR3 contains 15 residues. CDR3 sequence (DNA): TGTGCCAGCAGCTTATCGGGAACAGGGAGAGATACGCAGTATTTT. This codes for CASSLSGTGRDTQYF. The whole variable domain, remainder taken from reference TRBV7-2 and TRBJ2-3, is GAGVSQSPSNKVTEKGKDVELRCDPISGHTALYWYRQSLGQGLEFLIYFQGNSAPDKSGLPSDRFSAERTGGSVSTLTIQRTQQEDSAVYLCASSLSGTGRDTQYFGPGTRLTVL.

The chain has TRBV29-1 and TRBJ1-5; D remains unclear. The CDR3 contains 13 residues. Germline V CDR1 and CDR2: SQVTM, ANQGSEA. The V gene lost 4 bases and the J gene lost 2 bases, with 9 bases spanning the gap. The CDR3 reads CSVGPGGNQPQHF. CDR3 in DNA: TGCAGCGTTGGCCCGGGCGGCAATCAGCCCCAGCATTTT.

CDR3 sequence: CASSQGGERGTDTQYF. The CDR3, as DNA: TGTGCCAGCAGCCAGGGAGGTGAGCGGGGAACAGATACGCAGTATTTT. The rearrangement joins TRBV5-4 to TRBJ2-3, with 7 positions matching TRBD2. The CDR3 runs to 16 residues. Germline CDR1 and CDR2: SGHNT and YYREEE (reference sequence). The V and J ends lost 4 bases and 3 bases, in that order; junction bases with no gene match: 11.

CDR3 protein: CASSLEERATQYF. The CDR3 DNA is TGTGCCAGCAGTTTGGAGGAGAGGGCGACCCAGTACTTC. This rearrangement joins TRBV12-3 or TRBV12-4 to TRBJ2-5; a weak D match, TRBD2 (5 bases). With 3 bases removed from V and 7 bases from J, the gap between germline ends came to 12 bases. There are 13 residues in the CDR3.

In this sample, this clonotype turned up many times. This sequence joins TRBV7-2 and TRBJ1-2, with 7 bases matching TRBD1. The CDR3 runs 14 residues. Germline CDR1 and CDR2: SGHTA and FQGNSA. Trimming removed 5 bases from V and 5 bases from J; junction bases left unmatched: 8. The CDR3 nucleotides are TGTGCCAGCAGCGTTATGACAGGGATATATGGCTACACCTTC. It codes for CASSVMTGIYGYTF.

The J gene is TRBJ2-4, the V gene TRBV5-1, with unresolved D. The CDR3 runs 14 residues. Trimming pared 9 bases from V and 3 bases from J, leaving 16 bases between. The V gene's germline CDR1 is SGHRS and CDR2 YFSETQ. CDR3 sequence reads: CATRESPLKNIQYF. The CDR3 coding sequence is TGCGCCACCCGAGAGAGCCCCCTCAAAAACATTCAGTACTTC.

This clonotype was seen a handful of times. This CDR3 reads CASSQVGDNDNEQFF. The DNA for the CDR3 is TGCGCCAGCAGCCAAGTGGGGGACAACGACAATGAGCAGTTCTTC. J is TRBJ2-1 and V is TRBV4-3; maybe TRBD1 (6 bases). The CDR3 totals 15 residues. V shed 1 base and J shed 5 bases, with 12 bases lying between them. Looked up from germline, CDR1 is LGHNA and CDR2 is YSLEER.